Listed below are T cell receptor beta chains from one sample, sequenced in a study of T cell repertoires in cytomegalovirus infection. One entry per CDR3 protein, called by TCRdb with MiXCR from the reads. The data hold approximately 190,000 distinct CDR3 sequences, with 7.5% to 10% observed a single time. The source material was PBMCs. These receptors originate from a human donor in good health (CMV status not recorded). Some clones in this sample may be carry-over from other donors' samples. Each CDR3 is given without its conserved first and last residue. D genes are given only for firm matches. The listing skips clone size in some rows; elsewhere it reads once, few, many or a size class.

j_gene,d_gene,abundance,v_gene,CDR3aa
TRBJ2-3,TRBD2,few,TRBV19,ASSITSGSSGDTQY
TRBJ2-2,-,once,TRBV6-2/TRBV6-3,ASSYSTPGVTGELF
TRBJ2-6,-,many,TRBV7-2,ASSSGTPGANVLT
TRBJ2-1,-,many,TRBV12-3/TRBV12-4,ASTSMYANEQF
TRBJ2-3,-,many,TRBV5-4,ASSSTPDTQY
TRBJ1-1,-,-,TRBV6-2/TRBV6-3,ASSTTGPTEAF
TRBJ2-1,-,few,TRBV6-2/TRBV6-3,ASSGTDYNEQF
TRBJ2-3,TRBD2,many,TRBV20-1,SAVPLAGGHY
TRBJ1-6,TRBD1,many,TRBV7-9,ASSSREQGAGSPLH
TRBJ2-5,TRBD2,many,TRBV10-3,AISEGGGGDQETQY
TRBJ1-1,TRBD1,few,TRBV6-6,ASSAGTANTEAF
TRBJ1-1,-,few,TRBV5-6,ASSLGDLEAF
TRBJ1-1,-,many,TRBV7-2,ASSFLVRREAF
TRBJ2-3,-,many,TRBV28,ASSFTITDTQY
TRBJ2-7,TRBD2,many,TRBV7-2,ASSLLAGYEQY
TRBJ2-5,TRBD1,many,TRBV10-3,ATRTGAQETQY
TRBJ1-4,-,many,TRBV11-2,ASSRTAHGEKLF
TRBJ2-1,-,-,TRBV24-1,ATSDTRDHTDEQF
TRBJ2-2,-,many,TRBV6-1,ASSAGTSSTGELF
TRBJ1-1,TRBD1,many,TRBV5-5,ASSRTGGGKNTEAF
TRBJ2-7,TRBD2,few,TRBV9,ASSVGIAGGPYEQY
TRBJ2-1,TRBD2,-,TRBV6-6,ASRNSGGTYNEQF
TRBJ2-1,TRBD1,many,TRBV7-6,ASSVFGTGGANEQF
TRBJ2-3,TRBD2,many,TRBV11-1,ASSFLGLAGATDTQY
TRBJ1-5,TRBD1,many,TRBV7-9,ASSLRDRDQPQH
TRBJ2-7,TRBD1,many,TRBV12-3/TRBV12-4,ASTLGGTGSGEQY
TRBJ2-7,-,many,TRBV7-2,ASSQRGMNHYEQY
TRBJ1-5,-,few,TRBV5-1,ASSLDPDNQPQH
TRBJ2-7,TRBD1,-,TRBV29-1,SVAGGQVREQY
TRBJ2-7,-,-,TRBV4-3,ASSQDLVGTYEQY
TRBJ2-1,TRBD2,few,TRBV15,ATSRSGGLYNEQF
TRBJ1-4,TRBD1,many,TRBV6-1,ASRKTGGDEKLF
TRBJ1-1,-,many,TRBV12-3/TRBV12-4,ASSRNPGGTEAF
TRBJ2-1,-,few,TRBV20-1,SATRVREQF
TRBJ2-3,TRBD1,many,TRBV7-2,ASSLDPGQGLFSTDTQY
TRBJ1-1,-,few,TRBV5-4,ASSLATGKVNTEAF
TRBJ2-6,-,-,TRBV6-2/TRBV6-3,ASSYVSRVSGANVLT
TRBJ1-2,-,-,TRBV20-1,SARVLGTNYGYT